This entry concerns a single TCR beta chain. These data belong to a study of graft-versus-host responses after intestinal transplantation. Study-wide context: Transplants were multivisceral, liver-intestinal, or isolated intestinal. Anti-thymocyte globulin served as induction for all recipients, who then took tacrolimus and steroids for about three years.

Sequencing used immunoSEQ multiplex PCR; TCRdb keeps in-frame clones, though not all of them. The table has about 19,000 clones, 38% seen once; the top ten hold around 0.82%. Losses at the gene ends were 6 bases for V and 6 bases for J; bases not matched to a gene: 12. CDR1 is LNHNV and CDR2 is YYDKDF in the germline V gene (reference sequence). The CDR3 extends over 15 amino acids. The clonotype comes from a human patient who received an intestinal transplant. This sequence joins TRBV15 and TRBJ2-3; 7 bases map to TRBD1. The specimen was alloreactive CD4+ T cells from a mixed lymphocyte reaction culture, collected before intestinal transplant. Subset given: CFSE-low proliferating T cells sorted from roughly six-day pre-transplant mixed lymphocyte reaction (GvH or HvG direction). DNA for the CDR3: TGTGCCACCAGTCCAAACAGGGGACCTTACGATACGCAGTATTTT. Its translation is CATSPNRGPYDTQYF.